This is a list of T cell receptor beta chains from one sample in a study of T cell changes during pregnancy in multiple sclerosis. TCRdb keeps only in-frame clones here, not all; method: immunoSEQ multiplex PCR. The top ten clones hold 0.89% of a sample with about 61,000 clones, 75% to 90% of them seen once. The sample was peripheral blood, taken in the first trimester of pregnancy. The receptors stem from a female donor in good health, enrolled as a control in a pregnancy study. Both conserved end residues are part of each CDR3. D genes are given only for firm matches. Clone size is given for some rows only: seen once, a few or many times, or a class if the clone is expanded.

>TRBV5-1|TRBJ1-1|14|-|TRBD1
CASSSGQGNTEAFF
TGCGCCAGCAGCTCCGGACAGGGGAACACTGAAGCTTTCTTT
>TRBV10-1|TRBJ2-1|15|-|TRBD2
CASIYSGAYYNEQFF
TGCGCCAGCATTTATAGCGGGGCGTACTACAATGAGCAGTTCTTC
>TRBV18|TRBJ2-3|12|-|-
CASSREPDTQYF
TGTGCCAGCTCACGCGAGCCCGATACGCAGTATTTT
>TRBV6-1|TRBJ2-5|13|-|-
CASRVSSGETQYF
TGTGCCAGCAGAGTTTCTTCGGGGGAGACCCAGTACTTC
>TRBV5-1|TRBJ2-1|18|-|-
CASSPHKGQSSSYNEQFF
TGCGCCAGCAGCCCGCACAAGGGACAATCGAGCTCCTACAATGAGCAGTTCTTC
>TRBV9|TRBJ2-3|15|-|TRBD2
CASSVSGGAADTQYF
TGTGCCAGCAGCGTGAGCGGGGGGGCCGCAGATACGCAGTATTTT
>TRBV5-4|TRBJ2-2|19|-|TRBD2
CASSAPGLAGGWNTGELFF
TGTGCCAGCAGCGCCCCGGGACTAGCGGGGGGCTGGAACACCGGGGAGCTGTTTTTT
>TRBV7-2|TRBJ1-4|15|-|-
CASSLQTGPEEKLFF
TGTGCCAGCAGCTTGCAGACAGGCCCTGAGGAAAAACTGTTTTTT
>TRBV19|TRBJ1-2|17|-|-
CASSIDQFVRAVDGYTF
TGTGCCAGTAGTATAGATCAGTTTGTCAGGGCTGTGGATGGCTACACCTTC
>TRBV7-9|TRBJ1-6|15|-|-
CASSLIAPVNSPLHF
TGTGCCAGCAGCTTGATAGCCCCTGTCAACTCACCCCTCCACTTT
>TRBV27|TRBJ2-2|16|-|-
CASSFFPGGGGGELFF
TGTGCCAGCAGTTTCTTCCCTGGGGGAGGGGGCGGGGAGCTGTTTTTT
>TRBV9|TRBJ1-3|13|-|-
CASSTDSGNTIYF
TGTGCCAGCAGCACAGACTCTGGAAACACCATATATTTT
>TRBV19|TRBJ2-2|18|-|-
CASSISPHGTINTGELFF
TGTGCCAGTAGTATAAGCCCTCACGGGACAATTAACACCGGGGAGCTGTTTTTT
>TRBV18|TRBJ2-7|16|once|-
CASSPPGGSGSYEQYF
TGTGCCAGCTCACCACCGGGGGGTAGTGGTTCCTACGAGCAGTACTTC
>TRBV21-1|TRBJ2-3|16|-|-
CASRHNGQGATDTQYF
TGTGCCAGCAGGCATAATGGACAGGGGGCAACAGATACGCAGTATTTT
>TRBV27|TRBJ1-2|15|-|TRBD1
CASSLWGQGADGYTF
TGTGCCAGCAGTTTATGGGGACAGGGGGCGGATGGCTACACCTTC
>TRBV6-5|TRBJ1-2|15|-|-
CASSNPGLGGYGYTF
TGTGCCAGCAGTAACCCGGGACTGGGGGGCTATGGCTACACCTTC
>TRBV12-5|TRBJ1-2|13|-|TRBD1
CASGAGQGVVYTF
TGTGCTAGTGGTGCGGGACAGGGAGTAGTCTACACCTTC